This T cell receptor beta chain emerged from a study of cytotoxic CD8 clonotypes in ibrutinib-treated CLL. Study overall: For this cohort, patients were approximately ten relapsed/refractory and around 15 treatment-naive, while 17 were IGHV unmutated. Points from the study as a whole: Baseline values of clonality outstripped age-matched healthy donors and followed circulating CD8+ T-cell counts. Clonality increased at ibrutinib response and stayed stable in sustained remission. At progression, however, it fell back toward baseline.

As to this clone: Antigen specificity is unknown.

Clones were sequenced by immunoSEQ multiplex PCR, and TCRdb holds only the in-frame ones, with some missing. This table holds about 45,000 clones, approximately 65% found once. The receptor was isolated from a human donor with chronic lymphocytic leukemia. Sequencing was performed on PBMCs, taken after 24 months of ibrutinib treatment.

The CDR3 nucleotides read TGTGCCAGCTCCTACAGGGATCCCACATACTCTGGAAACACCATATATTTT. Protein sequence: CASSYRDPTYSGNTIYF. The chain employs TRBV18 and TRBJ1-3, with D possibly matching TRBD1 (6 bases). V lost 6 bases, J lost 0 bases, and 18 bases lay in between. The germline gives CDR1 KGHSH, CDR2 LQKENI. The CDR3 consists of 17 residues.